A single sample is the source of the 14 T cell receptor beta chains below, sequenced in a study of blood T cell repertoires in COVID-19. TCRdb's table, derived via immunoSEQ multiplex PCR, lists solely in-frame clones and lacks some. The sample carries 200,000 or so clones, 82% recorded once. Sequencing was done on a sample of peripheral blood. These receptors were obtained from a human donor with acute or convalescent COVID-19. The donor label of this sample is uncertain.

V usage is TRBV11-2 and J usage is TRBJ2-5; maybe TRBD1 (6 bases). V gave up 5 bases and J gave up 1 base, with 11 bases separating them. The length of the CDR3 is 14 residues. Germline V lookup: CDR1 SGHAT, CDR2 FQNNGV. This CDR3 reads CASSPGHLQETQYF. In DNA form, the CDR3 reads TGTGCCAGCAGCCCGGGACACCTCCAAGAGACCCAGTACTTC.

In this sample, this clone turned up a few times. The gene calls are TRBV7-9 and TRBJ1-1; D unclear. Germline V gives CDR1 SEHNR, CDR2 FQNEAQ (reference sequence). The CDR3 length is 14 residues. The V gene lost 2 bases and the J gene lost 4 bases, with 11 bases spanning the gap. The CDR3 region is CASSLTGSGTEAFF. The CDR3 coding sequence is TGTGCCAGCAGCTTAACGGGTTCGGGCACTGAAGCTTTCTTT. The entire variable domain, with the rest obtained from reference TRBV7-9 and TRBJ1-1, is as follows: DTGVSQNPRHKITKRGQNVTFRCDPISEHNRLYWYRQTLGQGPEFLTYFQNEAQLEKSRLLSDRFSAERPKGSFSTLEIQRTEQGDSAMYLCASSLTGSGTEAFFGQGTRLTVV.

The chain links TRBV18 to TRBJ2-3, with a weak D call TRBD2 (6 bases). Germline V gene data show CDR1 as KGHSH and CDR2 as LQKENI. This CDR3 is 14 amino acids long. Deletions cut 3 bases from V and 6 bases from J, with 13 bases between. Written as DNA, the CDR3 is TGTGCCAGCTCACCGTTGACTAGTGGGGATACGCAGTATTTT. Its translation: CASSPLTSGDTQYF.

The chain links TRBV10-2 to TRBJ1-1; 8 nucleotides agree with TRBD1. The junction had 14 bases not matched to a gene; V was cut back by 8 bases and J by 12 bases. Per the germline V gene, CDR1 is WSHSY and CDR2 is SAAADI. The CDR3 contains 13 residues. The CDR3 DNA follows: TGCGCCAGCGCTCCGGGACAGGCCCTCGGAACTTTCTTT. Translating gives CASAPGQALGTFF.

V and J are TRBV7-8 and TRBJ1-4, with D possibly being TRBD1 (6 bases). Per the germline V gene, CDR1 is SGHVS and CDR2 is FQNEAQ. V was clipped by 4 bases and J by 7 bases, with 10 bases between them. The CDR3 totals 13 residues. CDR3 region: CASSWGGREKLFF. Here the CDR3 DNA reads TGTGCCAGCAGCTGGGGGGGGCGTGAAAAACTGTTTTTT. Complete variable domain (other parts from reference TRBV7-8 and TRBJ1-4): GAGVSQSPRYKVAKRGQDVALRCDPISGHVSLFWYQQALGQGPEFLTYFQNEAQLDKSGLPSDRFFAERPEGSVSTLKIQRTQQEDSAVYLCASSWGGREKLFFGSGTQLSVL.

CDR3 in DNA: TGTGCCAGCAGCTTTGACAGATCTTTAAACACCATATATTTT. This codes for CASSFDRSLNTIYF. The chain carries TRBV5-4 and TRBJ1-3, with D possibly matching TRBD1 (5 bases). The CDR3 runs to 14 residues. Germline CDR1 reads SGHNT; CDR2 reads YYREEE (reference sequence). The V end lost 2 bases, the J end lost 6 bases, and 12 bases lay between the germline ends.

This clone was seen more than once but under ten times. The chain has TRBV18 and TRBJ1-4, with unresolved D. Germline V gene sequence: CDR1 KGHSH, CDR2 LQKENI. The CDR3 contains 16 residues. V lost 1 base, J lost 0 bases, and 9 bases lay in between. In DNA form, the CDR3 reads TGTGCCAGCTCACCACTCGAGTCTACAACTAATGAAAAACTGTTTTTT. Translated, it gives CASSPLESTTNEKLFF.

This clone has a single count. V gene TRBV4-2 combines with J gene TRBJ2-3; 12 bases fit TRBD2. Per the germline V gene, CDR1 is LGHNA and CDR2 is YNFKEQ. Unmatched junction bases numbered 16, after V lost 4 bases and J lost 5 bases. The CDR3 has 19 amino acids. This CDR3 is CASSLGLAGTKGTLDTQYF. CDR3 in DNA: TGTGCCAGCAGCCTAGGACTAGCGGGAACAAAAGGAACATTAGATACGCAGTATTTT.

Comment on this clone: The same CDR3 arises from other DNA sequences in this sample as well. The V call is TRBV2, the J call TRBJ1-2; TRBD1 might be the D (5 bases). Trimming removed 3 bases at V and 3 bases at J, with 5 bases between. The CDR3 is made up of 12 amino acids. Germline V gives CDR1 SNHLY, CDR2 FYNNEI. In DNA form, the CDR3 reads TGTGCCAGCAGTGACAGGGACTATGGCTACACCTTC. It translates to CASSDRDYGYTF.

V usage is TRBV6-5 and J usage is TRBJ2-7, with TRBD2 as a possible D gene (5 bases). The CDR3 extends over 15 amino acids. Trimming shortened V by 0 bases and J by 2 bases, and 11 bases separated the two germline ends. Germline V lookup: CDR1 MNHEY, CDR2 SVGAGI. CDR3 DNA: TGTGCCAGCAGTTACTCGAGACGGGAAGCCTACGAGCAGTACTTC. Amino acid sequence: CASSYSRREAYEQYF.

The chain couples TRBV14 to TRBJ2-1; D ambiguous. Germline V gene data show CDR1 as SGHDN and CDR2 as FVKESK. Trimming left V 1 base short and J 2 bases short, with 18 bases between. The CDR3 length is 18 residues. CDR3: CASSQVFRQALPYNEQFF. The CDR3 DNA reads as TGTGCCAGCAGCCAAGTTTTCAGGCAGGCCTTACCCTACAATGAGCAGTTCTTC.

This chain links TRBV3-1 (or the pseudogene TRBV3-2) with TRBJ2-3, with D possibly TRBD2 on 5 matching bases. V lost 4 bases, J lost 4 bases, and 9 bases lay in between. This CDR3 is built from 13 residues. Germline V gene data show CDR1 as LGHDT and CDR2 as YNNKEL (reference sequence). The CDR3 nucleotides are TGTGCCAGCAGCCGCGCCGGGGCAGATACGCAGTATTTT. Protein: CASSRAGADTQYF.

The genes are TRBV7-9 and TRBJ1-1, with TRBD1 matching 11 bases. The CDR3 spans 15 residues. V shed 4 bases, J shed 4 bases, and the junction held 5 bases outside the gene matches. CDR1 and CDR2 from the germline V gene are SEHNR and FQNEAQ (reference sequence). The CDR3 loop reads CASSSRTGGSTEAFF. The DNA of the CDR3 is TGTGCCAGCAGCTCTAGGACAGGGGGCAGCACTGAAGCTTTCTTT.

The chain combines TRBV11-1 with TRBJ2-7, with D possibly matching TRBD2 (5 bases). This CDR3 contains 14 residues. The germline V gene has CDR1 SGHAT and CDR2 FQDESV (reference sequence). V shed 2 bases and J shed 0 bases, with 8 bases lying between them. This CDR3 reads CASSLNRGSYEQYF. CDR3 coding DNA: TGTGCCAGCAGCTTAAATCGGGGCTCCTACGAGCAGTACTTC.